Presented here are 5 T cell receptor beta chains from one specimen sequenced in a study of blood T cell repertoires in COVID-19. Profiling relied on immunoSEQ multiplex PCR, and the TCRdb table lists in-frame clones only, not all of them. The sample lists some 120,000 clones; around 85% were seen once. Sequenced material: peripheral blood. Source of these receptors: a woman of 80 years or more with COVID-19, enrolled during active disease.

The V and J genes are TRBV10-3 and TRBJ1-4; maybe TRBD1 (5 bases). Germline-derived CDR1 and CDR2 are ENHRY and SYGVKD. The CDR3 loop spans 13 amino acids. V was clipped by 7 bases and J by 7 bases, with 13 bases between them. The CDR3 spells CAITPREGEKLFF. The CDR3 DNA reads TGTGCCATCACCCCCAGGGAAGGTGAAAAACTGTTTTTT.

The rearrangement links TRBV12-3 or TRBV12-4 to TRBJ1-1; D ambiguous. V was clipped by 3 bases and J by 4 bases, with 9 bases between them. The CDR3 extends over 13 amino acids. CDR3 residues: CASSLGGITEAFF. DNA for the CDR3: TGTGCCAGCAGTTTGGGAGGGATCACTGAAGCTTTCTTT.

The chain recombines TRBV9 with TRBJ2-1, with 7 bases identical to TRBD2. The CDR3 totals 14 residues. Germline CDR1 reads SGDLS; CDR2 reads YYNGEE. The J segment lost 9 bases and the V segment lost 0 bases, leaving 6 bases of the junction unmatched. CDR3: CASSVGEGEGEQFF. The DNA for the CDR3 is TGTGCCAGCAGCGTAGGGGAGGGAGAAGGTGAGCAGTTCTTC. Full variable domain (outside the CDR3, taken from reference TRBV9 and TRBJ2-1): DSGVTQTPKHLITATGQRVTLRCSPRSGDLSVYWYQQSLDQGLQFLIQYYNGEERAKGNILERFSAQQFPDLHSELNLSSLELGDSALYFCASSVGEGEGEQFFGPGTRLTVL.

The genes are TRBV19 and TRBJ2-7, with 8 bases fitting TRBD2. CDR1 is LNHDA, CDR2 SQIVND, per germline (reference sequence). The CDR3 has 15 residues. Trimming cost V 3 bases and J 5 bases; bases outside gene matches: 9. The CDR3 loop is CASSMMSGSLNEQYF. In DNA, the CDR3 is TGTGCCAGTAGTATGATGAGCGGGAGCTTGAACGAGCAGTACTTC.

This clone was recorded only once. V and J are TRBV18 and TRBJ2-7; D is possibly TRBD1 (5 bases). Germline V gene data show CDR1 as KGHSH and CDR2 as LQKENI. V lost 5 bases and J 2 bases, leaving 10 bases between the germline ends. The CDR3 has 13 residues. The CDR3 loop is CASSSRQTYEQYF. CDR3 in DNA: TGTGCCAGCTCATCTCGACAGACCTACGAGCAGTACTTC.